This T cell receptor beta chain is drawn from a study of T cells in Graves' hyperthyroidism and ophthalmopathy (dated by TCRdb to between 2017 and 2020). About the full investigation: To identify TCR V-J signatures that set the groups apart, the researchers used a discovery cohort of 95 to 100 patients, made up of some 41 with Graves' ophthalmopathy and 57 with stable Graves' hyperthyroidism. Prospective prediction of ophthalmopathy was tested in an independent validation cohort consisting of some 19 hyperthyroidism patients and approximately 16 patients who later progressed to ophthalmopathy. The roughly 100 discovery patients were randomly divided into training and test sets at a 7:3 ratio. Thyroid tissue and blood T-cell repertoires from six Graves' hyperthyroidism patients were also compared in the study. Once sampling was done, hyperthyroidism patients were given methimazole at a starting dose of 30 mg daily, whereas ophthalmopathy patients were given high-dose intravenous methylprednisolone. TCR Vbeta CDR3 sequencing of 120 to 150 peripheral blood samples (over 40 ophthalmopathy, about 74 hyperthyroidism and some 17 progressor patients) is reported in the paper.

Stable Graves' hyperthyroidism was defined as the absence of progression to ophthalmopathy over 18 months of follow-up. Hyperthyroidism patients were aged 18 to 65 years and newly diagnosed, with disease duration of less than 2 months. The study excluded patients with uncontrolled infections, other autoimmune diseases, pregnancy or lactation. Diagnoses were established on the basis of clinical symptoms, serum thyroxine and TRAb, thyroid ultrasound, and orbital computed tomography. Total RNA was extracted using Trizol reagent, and RNA quality was assessed on an Agilent 2100 Bioanalyzer. TCR beta CDR3 regions were amplified from RNA transcripts. For the first round of RT-PCR on the TCR CDR3, the HTBI primer set was used together with the Qiagen OneStep RT-PCR kit. The libraries were constructed in a second round of multiplex PCR and then size-selected and purified. The libraries were sequenced on an Illumina HiSeq2000 using paired-end 100 bp reads. The study's processing was this. SOAPnuke was used to process the raw data, removing reads that contained adapters or uncalled bases, had a mean Phred below 15, or lacked an exact match to the constant primer or identifier. COPE v1.2.5 was used to merge the high-quality paired reads, and each unique nucleotide sequence was defined as a clonotype. Clonotypes were aligned to IMGT TRBV, TRBD and TRBJ reference segments using MiTCR v1.1. Analysis was restricted to V-J combinations with a frequency above 0.0001, which covered roughly 99% of repertoires. The TCS score was defined as the ratio of F50 (clonal expansion) to E x V (chaos), calculated using BLOSUM62-based TCRdist between CDR3 peptides within each V-J. Welch's t-statistics and random forest reduced 500 to 650 V-J features to roughly 13, which were used in a naive Bayes classifier (R e1071). The similarity between thyroid and blood repertoires was quantified using the Morisita-Horn index. TCRdb reprocessing: public reads trimmed at Q25 with fastp, clones called with MiXCR, in-frame beta chains kept. Here each entry gathers all rows of one CDR3 protein and keeps the most common genes and DNA. The V and J calls and clone size are TCRdb's, not the authors'. The sample has a few hundred thousand distinct CDR3 sequences on record, around 46% of them singletons. Of the sample, around 7.7% is held by the ten largest clones.

This clonotype was detected a few times. The antigen it binds to is not known. It has no much larger one-base neighbor in the sample; base qualities were not kept. A distance of 8 bases separates the germline ends of V and J, which lose 0 bases and 2 bases respectively. The CDR3 has 14 amino acids, counting the end cysteine and phenylalanine. The only DNA kept is the CDR3, 42 bases in frame from the first base. The germline V gene (reference sequence) supplies CDR1 LNHNV and CDR2 YYDKDF. Summary of the overall study and its limitations: Most expanded thyroid clonotypes (frequency above 0.001) were also detected in blood, a finding suggesting that blood repertoires may reflect thyroid immune responses. During validation, the model predicted progression to ophthalmopathy a median of roughly 7.1 months ahead of onset, with just under 71% sensitivity and 72.22% specificity. Ophthalmopathy was separated from stable hyperthyroidism by a 13 V-J signature model, with 85% to 90% sensitivity and roughly 81% specificity obtained in cross-validation and 80%/75% obtained in testing. Sample size was not statistically predetermined, and blinding of investigators to group allocation was not performed.

This sequence originates from a woman under 30 with Graves' hyperthyroidism. Sequenced material: peripheral blood or thyroid tissue (not recorded which). This receptor chain uses TRBV15 and TRBJ2-7, and TRBD2 may be the D gene, going by 6 matching bases. The CDR3 reads CATSRETGAYEQYF. The bases are TGTGCCACCAGCAGAGAAACGGGAGCCTACGAGCAGTACTTC.